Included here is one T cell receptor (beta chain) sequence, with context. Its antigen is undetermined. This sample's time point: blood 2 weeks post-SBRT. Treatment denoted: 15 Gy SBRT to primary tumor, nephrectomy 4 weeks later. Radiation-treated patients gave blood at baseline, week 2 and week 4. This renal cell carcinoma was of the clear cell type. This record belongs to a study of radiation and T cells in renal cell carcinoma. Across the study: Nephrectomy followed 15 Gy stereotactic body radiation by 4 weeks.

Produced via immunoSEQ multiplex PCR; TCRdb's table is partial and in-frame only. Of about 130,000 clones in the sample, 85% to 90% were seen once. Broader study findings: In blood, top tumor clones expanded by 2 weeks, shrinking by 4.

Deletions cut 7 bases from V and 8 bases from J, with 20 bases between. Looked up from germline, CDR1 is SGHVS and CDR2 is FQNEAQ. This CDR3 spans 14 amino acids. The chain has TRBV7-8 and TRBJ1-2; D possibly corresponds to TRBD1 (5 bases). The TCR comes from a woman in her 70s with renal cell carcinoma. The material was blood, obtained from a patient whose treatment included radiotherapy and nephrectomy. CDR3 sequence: CASTPRDFGTGYTF. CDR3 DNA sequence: TGTGCCAGCACCCCAAGGGACTTTGGAACGGGCTACACCTTC.